One sample yielded the 10 T cell receptor beta chains listed below, sequenced in a study of tissue T cells after allogeneic stem cell transplantation. This table comes from immunoSEQ multiplex PCR, and its TCRdb copy is limited to in-frame clones, with some not included. The top ten clones hold under 1.5% of a sample with some 8,300 clones, 35% to 50% of them seen once. Noted time point: mouse harvest day 7 after allogeneic transplant. Each mouse received 10^7 T-cell-depleted marrow cells plus 10^6 splenic CD5+ T cells by tail vein. The sample consisted of skin. All receptors come from a female BALB/c mouse given C57BL/6 T cells with graft-versus-host disease after an allogeneic hematopoietic cell transplant.

A word on this clone: The germline and genes are mouse ones. The read ends 1 residue early relative to the CDR3; the germline J gene fills the gap. The rearrangement links TRBV26 to TRBJ1-6; D is unclear. TRBJ1-6 is noted as an ORF with a role that remains uncertain. The CDR3 length is 14 residues. Germline lookup yields CDR1 KGHPV and CDR2 FQNQEV (reference sequence). Trimming took 4 bases from V and 0 from J, leaving 4 bases between them. The CDR3 reads CASSQGSYNSPLYF. CDR3 bases read: TGTGCCAGCAGTCAGGGTTCCTATAATTCGCCCCTCTAC.

For this clone: Gene and germline names: mouse. The read stops 1 residue short of the end of the CDR3; the missing end is completed from the germline J gene. V and J are TRBV26 and TRBJ1-2; no definite D call. CDR3 length equals 14 residues. Trimming stripped 2 bases from V and 1 base from J, with 8 bases between. The germline gives CDR1 KGHPV, CDR2 FQNQEV (reference sequence). The CDR3 here is CASSLSLLNSDYTF. CDR3 DNA, as far as it was read: TGTGCCAGCAGTCTGAGTCTGCTAAACTCCGACTACACC.

This clone has just a few counts. Germline and genes: mouse. From the germline J gene comes the end of the CDR3, since the read stops 1 residue before it. V usage is TRBV16 and J usage is TRBJ2-5; D is possibly TRBD1 (6 bases). The length of the CDR3 is 15 residues. The germline V and J ends were trimmed by 3 bases and 2 bases, with 12 bases remaining between them. Germline V gene lookup returns CDR1 SGHSA and CDR2 FRNQAP. The CDR3 DNA, read in part, is TGTGCAAGCAGCTTCCCGGGACAATCCCAAGACACCCAGTAC. Residues: CASSFPGQSQDTQY. The CDR3 in its entirety is CASSFPGQSQDTQYF.

This clone was recorded once. Genes and germline come from the mouse. The read ends 1 residue before the CDR3 terminus; that terminus is restored from the germline J gene. The genes are TRBV26 and TRBJ1-4; 9 bases agree with TRBD1. Germline loops: CDR1 KGHPV, CDR2 FQNQEV (reference sequence). J gave up 4 bases and V 3 bases, and 3 bases lay outside the gene matches. The CDR3 covers 15 residues. CDR3 DNA (partial): TGTGCCAGCAGTCTCGGGACAGGGAACAACGAAAGATTATTT. Protein product: CASSLGTGNNERLF. The complete CDR3 protein is CASSLGTGNNERLFF.

In regard to this clone: Gene and germline names: mouse. The read terminates 1 residue before the CDR3 end, so the remaining end is supplied by the germline J gene. This chain links TRBV15 with TRBJ2-4; weak D call: TRBD2 (6 bases). V lost 4 bases, J lost 0 bases, and 11 bases lay in between. CDR3 length: 15 amino acids. Per germline, CDR1 SGHND and CDR2 FRSKSL. The CDR3 loop is CASSSDWHSQNTLYF. CDR3 DNA (partial): TGTGCCAGCAGTTCCGACTGGCATAGTCAAAACACCTTGTAC. Supplemented by reference TRBV15 and TRBJ2-4, the full variable domain reads DAGVTQTPRHEVAEKGQTIILKCEPVSGHNDLFWYRQTKIQGLELLSYFRSKSLMEDGGAFKDRFKAEMLNSSFSTLKIQPTEPKDSAVYLCASSSDWHSQNTLYFGAGTRLSVL.

Sample share makes this clone medium-sized (0.01 to 0.1%). Mouse gene names apply. The CDR3 goes on 1 residue after the read ends, and that part is filled in from the germline J gene. The chain links TRBV23 to TRBJ1-4; TRBD1, the table's D call, was not compared with the DNA. The CDR3 is made up of 15 amino acids. Per the germline V gene, CDR1 is KGHTA and CDR2 is FQNQQP. The chain's CDR3 is CSSSHRQGPNERLFF. The DNA read from the CDR3 is TGCTCCAGCAGTCACCGACAGGGACCGAACGAAAGATTATTT.

This clone has just a few counts. These gene names are mouse names. The observed sequence ends 1 residue before the CDR3 terminus, with the missing tail filled in from the germline J gene. This chain connects TRBV16 to TRBJ2-1; 11 bases are a match to TRBD2. The CDR3 contains 16 residues. Germline CDR1 is SGHSA and CDR2 is FRNQAP. Losses at the gene ends were 5 bases for V and 1 base for J; bases not matched to a gene: 4. This chain's CDR3 is CASSLRDWGNYAEQFF. The sequenced part of the CDR3 DNA is TGTGCAAGCAGCCTCCGGGACTGGGGGAACTATGCTGAGCAGTTC.

This clone was found a few times. The germline and genes are mouse ones. The CDR3 end lies 1 residue beyond the end of the read and is filled in from the germline J gene. The rearrangement links TRBV29 to TRBJ1-5; 7 nucleotides align to TRBD1. The CDR3 loop spans 16 amino acids. Losses at the gene ends were 4 bases for V and 1 base for J; bases not matched to a gene: 7. CDR1 MSHET and CDR2 SYDVDS come from the germline V gene. Partial CDR3 DNA: TGTGCTAGCAGTTCCGCCTACAGGGGCAACAACCAGGCTCCGCTT. This gives the protein CASSSAYRGNNQAPL. The whole CDR3 region reads CASSSAYRGNNQAPLF.

There are a few counts of this clone. Gene names and germline refer to mouse. The read finishes 1 residue shy of the CDR3 end, and the germline J gene is used to complete it. The V gene is TRBV26, the J gene TRBJ2-7; D remains unclear. The V gene's germline CDR1 is KGHPV and CDR2 FQNQEV (reference sequence). Between the trimmed V and J ends, which lost 2 bases and 4 bases, there was a span of 6 bases. This CDR3 is 12 amino acids long. The CDR3 protein is CASSLGNYEQYF. The CDR3 bases that were read are TGTGCCAGCAGTCTGGGGAATTATGAACAGTAC.

There are a few counts of this clone. The genes and germline here are from mouse. The read comes to an end 1 residue before the CDR3 does, leaving the germline J gene to fill in the end. This chain connects TRBV3 to TRBJ2-7; D is perhaps TRBD1 (6 bases). The V gene lost 2 bases and the J gene lost 5 bases, with 7 bases spanning the gap. The germline CDR1 and CDR2 sequences are SNHLY and FYNGKV (reference sequence). The length of the CDR3 is 12 residues. CDR3 protein: CASSLNRDEQYF. The covered CDR3 bases are TGTGCCAGCAGCTTAAACAGGGATGAACAGTAC. The variable domain in full, with the rest retrieved from reference TRBV3 and TRBJ2-7, is GPKVLQIPSHQIIDMGQMVTLNCDPVSNHLYFYWYKQILGQQMEFLVNFYNGKVMEKSKLFKDQFSVERPDGSYFTLKIQPTALEDSAVYFCASSLNRDEQYFGPGTRLTVL.